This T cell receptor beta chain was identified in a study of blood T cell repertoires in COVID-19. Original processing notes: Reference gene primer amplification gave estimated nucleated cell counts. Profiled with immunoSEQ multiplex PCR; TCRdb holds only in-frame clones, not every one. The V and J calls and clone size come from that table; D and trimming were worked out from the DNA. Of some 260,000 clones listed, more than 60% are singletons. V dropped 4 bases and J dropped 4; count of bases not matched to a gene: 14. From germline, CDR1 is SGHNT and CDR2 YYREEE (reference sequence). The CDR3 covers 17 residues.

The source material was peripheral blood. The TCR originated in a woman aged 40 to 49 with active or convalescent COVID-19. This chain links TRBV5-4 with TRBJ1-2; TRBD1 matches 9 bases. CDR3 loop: CASSIGTGMLRGYGYTF. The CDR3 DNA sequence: TGTGCCAGCAGCATCGGGACAGGGATGTTAAGGGGCTATGGCTACACCTTC.